Listed below are T cell receptor beta chains from one sample, sequenced in a study of metastatic and nonmetastatic thyroid tumors. TCRdb re-clonotyped the PCR reads via MiXCR. The sample lists about 35,000 clones, 17% occurring once. Material for sequencing was blood. These receptors came from a male donor with papillary thyroid cancer or a benign thyroid nodule (not recorded which). Some clones in this sample may be carry-over from other donors' samples. CDR3s include the opening cysteine and the closing phenylalanine or tryptophan. The D gene is left open where the match is weak. The size of a clone is reported for some rows only, either as once, few or many, or as a class for expanded clones.

v_gene: TRBV30
j_gene: TRBJ2-7
abundance: many
d_gene: TRBD1
CDR3nt: TGTGCCTGGAGGGGGACAGAACACTACGAGCAGTACTTC
CDR3aa: CAWRGTEHYEQYF

v_gene: TRBV4-2
j_gene: TRBJ2-7
abundance: many
d_gene: .
CDR3nt: TGTGCCAGCAGCCAAGTAGTGGGAGAATACGACGAGCAGTACTTC
CDR3aa: CASSQVVGEYDEQYF

v_gene: TRBV11-2
j_gene: TRBJ2-1
abundance: many
d_gene: .
CDR3nt: TGTGCCAGCAGCCCCCTGACTAGCTCCTACAATGAGCAGTTCTTC
CDR3aa: CASSPLTSSYNEQFF

v_gene: TRBV28
j_gene: TRBJ1-2
abundance: .
d_gene: TRBD1
CDR3nt: TGTGCCAGCAGGGACGGAGGGGGCTCCTATGGCTACACCTTC
CDR3aa: CASRDGGGSYGYTF

v_gene: TRBV10-1
j_gene: TRBJ2-5
abundance: many
d_gene: .
CDR3nt: TGCGCCAGCAGTGAGTCGAGGGAGTCGCGGGAGACCCAGTACTTC
CDR3aa: CASSESRESRETQYF

v_gene: TRBV11-2
j_gene: TRBJ2-3
abundance: .
d_gene: .
CDR3nt: TGTGCCAGCAGCTTGCAGGAACCCCTATCGGTCGATACGCAGTATTTT
CDR3aa: CASSLQEPLSVDTQYF

v_gene: TRBV10-2
j_gene: TRBJ1-1
abundance: many
d_gene: .
CDR3nt: TGCGCCAGCAGGGATTGGGGGCAGGGCACTGAAGCTTTCTTT
CDR3aa: CASRDWGQGTEAFF

v_gene: TRBV6-1
j_gene: TRBJ2-4
abundance: many
d_gene: .
CDR3nt: TGTGCCAGCAGCCCATTTGGTGTCCGGGACAGCGGGAAAAACATTCAGTACTTC
CDR3aa: CASSPFGVRDSGKNIQYF

v_gene: TRBV2
j_gene: TRBJ1-3
abundance: .
d_gene: .
CDR3nt: TGTGCCAGCAGCCCCCTCGGGTTGGCTCCTGGAAACACCATATATTTT
CDR3aa: CASSPLGLAPGNTIYF

v_gene: TRBV20-1
j_gene: TRBJ2-2
abundance: once
d_gene: TRBD1
CDR3nt: TGCAGTGCTGCTGGGACAGGACTAAGAAACACCGGGGAGCTGTTTTTT
CDR3aa: CSAAGTGLRNTGELFF

v_gene: TRBV18
j_gene: TRBJ1-3
abundance: many
d_gene: .
CDR3nt: TGTGCCAGCTCACCCCCAGGCGGCTCTGGAAACACCATATATTTT
CDR3aa: CASSPPGGSGNTIYF

v_gene: TRBV11-2
j_gene: TRBJ2-5
abundance: many
d_gene: TRBD1
CDR3nt: TGTGCCAGCAGCCAGACAGGGGTGGGAGAGACCCAGTACTTC
CDR3aa: CASSQTGVGETQYF

v_gene: TRBV7-9
j_gene: TRBJ2-3
abundance: many
d_gene: TRBD2
CDR3nt: TGTGCCAGCAGCTTTGGGGCGGGAGGGAGTGCAGATACGCAGTATTTT
CDR3aa: CASSFGAGGSADTQYF

v_gene: TRBV11-2
j_gene: TRBJ2-1
abundance: .
d_gene: .
CDR3nt: TGTGCCAGCAGCGCCGGACATGGGTGGTCCTACAATGAGCAGTTCTTC
CDR3aa: CASSAGHGWSYNEQFF

v_gene: TRBV20-1
j_gene: TRBJ2-5
abundance: many
d_gene: .
CDR3nt: TGCAGTGCTAGAGGCGTCCGCTTGACCGAGACCCAGTACTTC
CDR3aa: CSARGVRLTETQYF

v_gene: TRBV11-2
j_gene: TRBJ2-1
abundance: .
d_gene: .
CDR3nt: TGTGCCAGCAGCTCGCTACGATCGATCGTACTAGAGCAGTTCTTC
CDR3aa: CASSSLRSIVLEQFF

v_gene: TRBV5-1
j_gene: TRBJ2-1
abundance: many
d_gene: TRBD1
CDR3nt: TGCGCCAGCAGCTGGGGACAGGGGGGCTACAATGAGCAGTTCTTC
CDR3aa: CASSWGQGGYNEQFF

v_gene: TRBV27
j_gene: TRBJ2-3
abundance: .
d_gene: .
CDR3nt: TGTGCCAGCGGAATACAGGTAACAGATACGCAGTATTTT
CDR3aa: CASGIQVTDTQYF

v_gene: TRBV2
j_gene: TRBJ2-7
abundance: .
d_gene: .
CDR3nt: TGTGCCAGCAAGGTCGGGCCCGCGATTGACGAGCAGTACTTC
CDR3aa: CASKVGPAIDEQYF

v_gene: TRBV4-2
j_gene: TRBJ2-5
abundance: many
d_gene: .
CDR3nt: TGTGCCAGCAGCCCCCACCCCCCTGCAGAACAAGAGACCCAGTACTTC
CDR3aa: CASSPHPPAEQETQYF

v_gene: TRBV30
j_gene: TRBJ1-1
abundance: .
d_gene: TRBD1
CDR3nt: TGTGCCTTGGAGCCGAGGGACAGGGGGCTCACTGAAGCTTTCTTT
CDR3aa: CALEPRDRGLTEAFF

v_gene: TRBV12-5
j_gene: TRBJ2-5
abundance: many
d_gene: .
CDR3nt: TGTGCTAGTACCTCCAGCTGGGGGCAAGAGACCCAGTACTTC
CDR3aa: CASTSSWGQETQYF

v_gene: TRBV4-1
j_gene: TRBJ2-5
abundance: .
d_gene: .
CDR3nt: TGCGCCAGCAGCCAAGATGCAAGGGGCCAGGGAGGGACCCAGTACTTC
CDR3aa: CASSQDARGQGGTQYF

v_gene: TRBV27
j_gene: TRBJ1-2
abundance: few
d_gene: .
CDR3nt: TGTGCCAGCGGTGGGGACCCACCCCATTTCTACACCTTC
CDR3aa: CASGGDPPHFYTF

v_gene: TRBV12-3/TRBV12-4
j_gene: TRBJ2-7
abundance: .
d_gene: TRBD2
CDR3nt: TGTGCCAGCAGTTTCGGCGGGGGTGCATTCGAGCAGTACTTC
CDR3aa: CASSFGGGAFEQYF

v_gene: TRBV5-1
j_gene: TRBJ2-1
abundance: many
d_gene: TRBD2
CDR3nt: TGCGCCAGCAGCTCCTCCGGGACTAGCGGGAGATATGAGCAGTTCTTC
CDR3aa: CASSSSGTSGRYEQFF

v_gene: TRBV20-1
j_gene: TRBJ2-2
abundance: .
d_gene: TRBD2
CDR3nt: TGCAGTGCCCGATTCTTAGCGGGGTCAACCCCCGTGGAGCTGTTTTTT
CDR3aa: CSARFLAGSTPVELFF

v_gene: TRBV12-3/TRBV12-4
j_gene: TRBJ2-5
abundance: few
d_gene: TRBD2
CDR3nt: TGTGCCAGCATCCCGGGACTAGCGGGGGGCCAAGAGACCCAGTACTTC
CDR3aa: CASIPGLAGGQETQYF

v_gene: TRBV4-1
j_gene: TRBJ1-1
abundance: many
d_gene: .
CDR3nt: TGCGCCAGCAGCCAAGCTGGGGGGGTCACTGAAGCTTTCTTT
CDR3aa: CASSQAGGVTEAFF

v_gene: TRBV12-3/TRBV12-4
j_gene: TRBJ1-1
abundance: few
d_gene: .
CDR3nt: TGTGCCAGCAGTTATGCCCGAGTGACTTTCTTT
CDR3aa: CASSYARVTFF

v_gene: TRBV20-1
j_gene: TRBJ1-5
abundance: .
d_gene: .
CDR3nt: TGCAGTGCTAGACGGGACCCAAATCAGCCCCAGCATTTT
CDR3aa: CSARRDPNQPQHF

v_gene: TRBV6-1
j_gene: TRBJ2-7
abundance: large
d_gene: .
CDR3nt: TGTGCCAGCAGTCCCGAATACCACTACGAGCAGTACTTC
CDR3aa: CASSPEYHYEQYF

v_gene: TRBV2
j_gene: TRBJ1-1
abundance: .
d_gene: .
CDR3nt: TGTGCCAGCAGATCCCCGCAGGTTGTAGACACTGAAGCTTTCTTT
CDR3aa: CASRSPQVVDTEAFF

v_gene: TRBV6-1
j_gene: TRBJ1-2
abundance: few
d_gene: .
CDR3nt: TGTGCCAGCAGCCGCGACAGAGTCTATTGTGGCTACACCTTT
CDR3aa: CASSRDRVYCGYTF

v_gene: TRBV6-1
j_gene: TRBJ2-3
abundance: .
d_gene: .
CDR3nt: TGTGCCAGCAGCCCCGGACCGGTACTAGGGCCAGATACGCAGTATTTT
CDR3aa: CASSPGPVLGPDTQYF

v_gene: TRBV20-1
j_gene: TRBJ1-1
abundance: .
d_gene: .
CDR3nt: TGCAGTGCTAGAAAGGGAAGTATGAACACTGAAGCTTTCTTT
CDR3aa: CSARKGSMNTEAFF

v_gene: TRBV6-1
j_gene: TRBJ1-1
abundance: few
d_gene: TRBD1
CDR3nt: TGTGCCAGCAGTAAGTACCCGGACAGGGGGGGTACTGAAGCTTTCTTT
CDR3aa: CASSKYPDRGGTEAFF

v_gene: TRBV12-3/TRBV12-4
j_gene: TRBJ2-1
abundance: many
d_gene: TRBD2
CDR3nt: TGTGCCAGCAGCCAGACTAGCGGGAGATTGGGTGAGCAGTTCTTC
CDR3aa: CASSQTSGRLGEQFF

v_gene: TRBV5-6
j_gene: TRBJ1-5
abundance: many
d_gene: .
CDR3nt: TGTGCCAGCAGCTTAGAAGGGGGAGCGTGGGATCAGCCCCAGCATTTT
CDR3aa: CASSLEGGAWDQPQHF

v_gene: TRBV28
j_gene: TRBJ2-1
abundance: .
d_gene: .
CDR3nt: TGTGCCAGCAGTTCACTAGAGGGGGGGAACTACAATGAGCAGTTCTTC
CDR3aa: CASSSLEGGNYNEQFF

v_gene: TRBV30
j_gene: TRBJ1-1
abundance: .
d_gene: .
CDR3nt: TGTGCCTGGATCTCAGGGCGGGGGCGAGCTTTCTTT
CDR3aa: CAWISGRGRAFF

v_gene: TRBV6-1
j_gene: TRBJ1-1
abundance: .
d_gene: .
CDR3nt: TGTGCCAGCAGTGAATTTGGATGGGGCACTGAAGCTTTCTTT
CDR3aa: CASSEFGWGTEAFF

v_gene: TRBV7-9
j_gene: TRBJ2-3
abundance: many
d_gene: TRBD2
CDR3nt: TGTGCCAGCAGCTTATATCCTAGCGGGGGAGATACGCAGTATTTT
CDR3aa: CASSLYPSGGDTQYF

v_gene: TRBV18
j_gene: TRBJ2-2
abundance: many
d_gene: TRBD2
CDR3nt: TGTGCCAGCTCACCACGGACTAGCGGGAGAACCGGGGAGCTGTTTTTT
CDR3aa: CASSPRTSGRTGELFF

v_gene: TRBV11-1
j_gene: TRBJ2-7
abundance: few
d_gene: .
CDR3nt: TGTGCCAGCAGCTTTCCCGGACAAGTCCTAGAGTACGAGCAGTACTTC
CDR3aa: CASSFPGQVLEYEQYF

v_gene: TRBV19
j_gene: TRBJ2-7
abundance: .
d_gene: TRBD1
CDR3nt: TGTGCCAGTAGTATCGGACAGGGAGTTTACGAGCAGTACTTC
CDR3aa: CASSIGQGVYEQYF

v_gene: TRBV10-3
j_gene: TRBJ2-1
abundance: .
d_gene: .
CDR3nt: TGTGCCATCAGTCTCCCAAACAATGAGCAGTTCTTC
CDR3aa: CAISLPNNEQFF

v_gene: TRBV10-2
j_gene: TRBJ2-2
abundance: few
d_gene: .
CDR3nt: TGCGCCAGCAGACAAGTTAACTTGAACACCGGGGAGCTGTTTTTT
CDR3aa: CASRQVNLNTGELFF

v_gene: TRBV24-1
j_gene: TRBJ2-2
abundance: medium-sized
d_gene: TRBD1
CDR3nt: TGTGCCACCCAGAGGGACAGTAACACCGGGGAGCTGTTTTTT
CDR3aa: CATQRDSNTGELFF

v_gene: TRBV11-2
j_gene: TRBJ2-1
abundance: .
d_gene: TRBD2
CDR3nt: TGTGCCAGCAGCTTAGTAGCGGGATCCTACAATGAGCAGTTCTTC
CDR3aa: CASSLVAGSYNEQFF

v_gene: TRBV11-3
j_gene: TRBJ2-2
abundance: few
d_gene: TRBD1
CDR3nt: TGTGCCAGCATCCTCGGGACAGGGGGTACCGTGGAGCTGTTTTTT
CDR3aa: CASILGTGGTVELFF